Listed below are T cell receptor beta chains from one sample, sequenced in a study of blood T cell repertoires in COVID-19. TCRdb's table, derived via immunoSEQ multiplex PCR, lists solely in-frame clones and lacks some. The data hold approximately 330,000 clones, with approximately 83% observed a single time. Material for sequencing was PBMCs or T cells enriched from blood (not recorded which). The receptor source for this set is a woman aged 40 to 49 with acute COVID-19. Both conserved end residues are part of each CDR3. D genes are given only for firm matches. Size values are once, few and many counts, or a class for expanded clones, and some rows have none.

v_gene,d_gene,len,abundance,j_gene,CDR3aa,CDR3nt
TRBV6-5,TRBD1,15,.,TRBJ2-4,CASSAGGSIKNIQYF,TGTGCCAGCAGCGCAGGGGGCTCGATTAAAAACATTCAGTACTTC
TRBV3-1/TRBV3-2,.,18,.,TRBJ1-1,CASSPTAGGRRMNTEAFF,TGTGCCAGCAGCCCAACGGCCGGAGGCAGACGCATGAACACTGAAGCTTTCTTT
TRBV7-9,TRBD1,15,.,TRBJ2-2,CASSGDRGRSGELFF,TGTGCCAGCAGCGGCGACAGGGGGCGTTCGGGGGAGCTGTTTTTT
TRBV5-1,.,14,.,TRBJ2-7,CASTPVGGTYEQYF,TGCGCCAGCACCCCGGTGGGGGGAACCTACGAGCAGTACTTC
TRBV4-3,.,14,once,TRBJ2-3,CASSQDVYTDTQYF,TGCGCCAGCAGCCAAGACGTATATACAGATACGCAGTATTTT
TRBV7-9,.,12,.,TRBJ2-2,CASLRDTGELFF,TGTGCCAGCCTGAGGGATACCGGGGAGCTGTTTTTT
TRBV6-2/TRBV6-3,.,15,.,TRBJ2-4,CASSYSGMAKNIQYF,TGTGCCAGCAGTTACTCCGGGATGGCCAAAAACATTCAGTACTTC
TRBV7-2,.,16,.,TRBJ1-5,CASSFTGTTPNQPQHF,TGTGCCAGCAGCTTTACCGGGACAACCCCCAATCAGCCCCAGCATTTT
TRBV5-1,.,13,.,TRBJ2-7,CASSLDRSYEQYF,TGCGCCAGCAGCTTGGACAGATCCTACGAGCAGTACTTC
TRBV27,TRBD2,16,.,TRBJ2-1,CASSSLGGRAYNEQFF,TGTGCCAGCAGTTCCCTGGGGGGGAGGGCCTACAATGAGCAGTTCTTC
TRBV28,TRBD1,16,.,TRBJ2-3,CASSSPGQGYADTQYF,TGTGCCAGCAGTTCCCCGGGACAGGGGTACGCAGATACGCAGTATTTT
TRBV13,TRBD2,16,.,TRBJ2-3,CASSDRTSGYTDTQYF,TGTGCCAGCAGCGACAGGACTAGCGGTTACACAGATACGCAGTATTTT
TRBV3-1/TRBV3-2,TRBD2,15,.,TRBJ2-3,CASSRTGTSGDTQYF,TGTGCCAGCAGCCGTACCGGGACTAGCGGGGATACGCAGTATTTT
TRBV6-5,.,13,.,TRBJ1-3,CASSYPGSGTIYF,TGTGCCAGCAGTTACCCAGGGTCGGGCACCATATATTTT
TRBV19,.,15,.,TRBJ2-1,CATIRQVSPNNEQFF,TGTGCCACTATACGACAGGTTTCTCCAAACAATGAGCAGTTCTTC
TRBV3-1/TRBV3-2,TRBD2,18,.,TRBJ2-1,CASSPGTSGPLQYNEQFF,TGTGCCAGCAGCCCCGGGACTAGCGGACCACTCCAATACAATGAGCAGTTCTTC
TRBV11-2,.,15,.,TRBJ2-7,CASSLGGRSSYEQYF,TGTGCCAGCAGCTTAGGGGGCAGGAGCTCCTACGAGCAGTACTTC
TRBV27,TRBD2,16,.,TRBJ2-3,CASRKYPGLAADTQYF,TGTGCCAGCAGAAAGTATCCGGGACTAGCGGCAGATACGCAGTATTTT
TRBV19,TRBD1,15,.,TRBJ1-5,CASSSTWTGNQPQHF,TGTGCCAGTAGTTCAACCTGGACAGGGAATCAGCCCCAGCATTTT
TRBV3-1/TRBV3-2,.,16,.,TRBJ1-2,CASSQRSSAINYGYTF,TGTGCCAGCAGCCAACGGTCTAGCGCGATAAACTATGGCTACACCTTC
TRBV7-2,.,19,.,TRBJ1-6,CASSAPGREVFPLIPPLHF,TGTGCCAGCAGCGCTCCCGGTCGTGAGGTTTTCCCGCTAATTCCCCCCCTCCACTTT
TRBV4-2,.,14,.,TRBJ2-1,CASSQDTGYNEQFF,TGTGCCAGCAGCCAAGATACGGGTTACAATGAGCAGTTCTTC
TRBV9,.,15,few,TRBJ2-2,CASSVTPTGTGELFF,TGTGCCAGCAGCGTAACCCCGACGGGCACCGGGGAGCTGTTTTTT
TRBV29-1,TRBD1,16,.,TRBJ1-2,CSVRPGQGALDYGYTF,TGCAGCGTGAGACCGGGACAGGGGGCACTCGACTATGGCTACACCTTC
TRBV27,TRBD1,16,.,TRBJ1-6,CASSLVVGQGHSPLHF,TGTGCCAGCAGTTTGGTTGTTGGACAGGGTCATTCACCCCTCCACTTT
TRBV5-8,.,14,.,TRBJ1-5,CASSLVGASQPQHF,TGTGCCAGCAGCTTGGTAGGGGCTAGTCAGCCCCAGCATTTT
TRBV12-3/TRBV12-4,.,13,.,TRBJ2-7,CASTTGGSYEQYF,TGTGCCAGCACGACAGGTGGGTCCTACGAGCAGTACTTC
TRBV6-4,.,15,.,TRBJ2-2,CASVPGLHGVGELFF,TGTGCCAGCGTCCCGGGCCTCCACGGGGTCGGGGAGCTGTTTTTT
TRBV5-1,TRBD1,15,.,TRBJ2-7,CASSLVTGGRDEQYF,TGCGCCAGCAGCTTGGTTACAGGGGGCCGCGACGAGCAGTACTTC
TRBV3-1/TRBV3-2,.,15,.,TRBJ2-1,CASSQGSRVGSEQFF,TGTGCCAGCAGCCAAGGATCTCGGGTCGGGAGTGAGCAGTTCTTC
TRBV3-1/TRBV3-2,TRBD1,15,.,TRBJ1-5,CASSPGGGVGQPQHF,TGTGCCAGCAGCCCAGGAGGGGGCGTGGGTCAGCCCCAGCATTTT
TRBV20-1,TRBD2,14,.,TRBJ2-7,CSASLGTITYEQYF,TGCAGTGCTAGTCTCGGGACTATTACCTACGAGCAGTACTTC
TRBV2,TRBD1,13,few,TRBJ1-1,CASSEPDRAEAFF,TGTGCCAGCAGTGAACCGGACAGGGCTGAAGCTTTCTTT
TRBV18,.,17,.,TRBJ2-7,CASSPVSGQTPSYEQYF,TGTGCCAGCTCACCAGTTTCCGGACAGACGCCTAGTTACGAGCAGTACTTC
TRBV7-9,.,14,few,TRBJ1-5,CASSIGLGNQPQHF,TGTGCCAGCAGCATAGGGCTCGGCAATCAGCCCCAGCATTTT
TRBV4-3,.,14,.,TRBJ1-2,CASSQDKNNYGYTF,TGCGCCAGCAGCCAAGACAAAAATAACTATGGCTACACCTTC
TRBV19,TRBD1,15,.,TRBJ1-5,CASSTGQTTGQPQHF,TGTGCCAGTAGTACGGGACAGACCACGGGTCAGCCCCAGCATTTT
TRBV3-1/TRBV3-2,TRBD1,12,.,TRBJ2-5,CASRDREETQYF,TGTGCCAGCAGGGACAGGGAGGAGACCCAGTACTTC
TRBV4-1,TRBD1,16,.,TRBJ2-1,CASSQPGTGKNNEQFF,TGCGCCAGCAGCCAGCCCGGGACAGGGAAAAACAATGAGCAGTTCTTC
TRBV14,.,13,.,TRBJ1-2,CASSVRQQHGYTF,TGTGCCAGCAGCGTTCGACAGCAACATGGCTACACCTTC